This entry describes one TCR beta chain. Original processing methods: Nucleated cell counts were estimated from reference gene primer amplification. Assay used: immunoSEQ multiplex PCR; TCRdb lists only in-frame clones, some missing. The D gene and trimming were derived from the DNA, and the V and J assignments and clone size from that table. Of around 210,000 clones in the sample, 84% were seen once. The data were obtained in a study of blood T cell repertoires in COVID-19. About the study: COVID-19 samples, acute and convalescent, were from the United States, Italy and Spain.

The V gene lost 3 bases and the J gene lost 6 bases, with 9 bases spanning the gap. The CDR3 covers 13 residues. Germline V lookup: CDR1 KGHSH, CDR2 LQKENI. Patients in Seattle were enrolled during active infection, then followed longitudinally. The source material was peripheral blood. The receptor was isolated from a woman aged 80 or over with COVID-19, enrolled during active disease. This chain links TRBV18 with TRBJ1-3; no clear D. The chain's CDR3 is CASSPGSENTIYF. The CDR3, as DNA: TGTGCCAGCTCACCGGGCAGTGAAAACACCATATATTTT.